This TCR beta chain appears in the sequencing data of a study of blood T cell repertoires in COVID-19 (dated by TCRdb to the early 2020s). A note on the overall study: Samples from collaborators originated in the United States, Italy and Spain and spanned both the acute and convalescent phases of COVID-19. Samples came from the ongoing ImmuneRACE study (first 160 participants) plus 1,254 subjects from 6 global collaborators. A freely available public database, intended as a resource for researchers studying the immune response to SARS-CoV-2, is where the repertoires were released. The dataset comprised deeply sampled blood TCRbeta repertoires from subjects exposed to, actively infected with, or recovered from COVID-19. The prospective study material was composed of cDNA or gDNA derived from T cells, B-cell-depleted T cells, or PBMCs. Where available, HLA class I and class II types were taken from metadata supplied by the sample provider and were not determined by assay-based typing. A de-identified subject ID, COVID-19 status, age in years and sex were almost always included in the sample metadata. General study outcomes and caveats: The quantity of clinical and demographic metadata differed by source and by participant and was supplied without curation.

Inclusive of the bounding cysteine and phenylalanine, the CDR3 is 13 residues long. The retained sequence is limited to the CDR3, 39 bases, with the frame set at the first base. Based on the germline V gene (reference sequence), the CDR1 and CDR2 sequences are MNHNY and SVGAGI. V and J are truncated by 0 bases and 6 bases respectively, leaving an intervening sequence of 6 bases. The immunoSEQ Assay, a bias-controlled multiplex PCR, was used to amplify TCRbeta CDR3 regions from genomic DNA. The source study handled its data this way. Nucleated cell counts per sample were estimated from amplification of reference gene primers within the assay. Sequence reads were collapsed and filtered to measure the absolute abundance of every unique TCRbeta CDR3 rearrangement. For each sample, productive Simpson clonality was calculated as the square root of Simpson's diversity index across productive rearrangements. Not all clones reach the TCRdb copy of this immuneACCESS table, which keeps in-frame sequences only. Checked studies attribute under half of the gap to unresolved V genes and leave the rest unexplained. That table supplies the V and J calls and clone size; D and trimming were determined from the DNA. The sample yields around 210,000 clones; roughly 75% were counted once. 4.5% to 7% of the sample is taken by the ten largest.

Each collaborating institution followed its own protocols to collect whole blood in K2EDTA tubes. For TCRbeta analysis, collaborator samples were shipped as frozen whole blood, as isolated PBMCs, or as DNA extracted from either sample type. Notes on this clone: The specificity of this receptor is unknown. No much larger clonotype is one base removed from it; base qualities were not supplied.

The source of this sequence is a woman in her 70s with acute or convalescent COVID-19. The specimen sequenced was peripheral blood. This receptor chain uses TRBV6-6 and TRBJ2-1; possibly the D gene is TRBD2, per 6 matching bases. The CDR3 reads CASSYSSGNEQFF. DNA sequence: TGTGCCAGCAGTTACTCTAGCGGCAATGAGCAGTTCTTC.